This T cell receptor beta chain was recorded in a study of neoadjuvant anti-PD-1 for oral cavity cancer. Sequencing used immunoSEQ multiplex PCR; TCRdb keeps in-frame clones, though not all of them. This table holds approximately 8,800 clones, 64% found once. This CDR3 is 13 amino acids long. CDR1 and CDR2 from the germline V gene are LNHDA and SQIVND (reference sequence). The ends were cut back, 7 bases at V and 1 base at J, with 8 bases in the middle. Time point reported: after neoadjuvant nivolumab, at surgical resection. Blood cells were analyzed directly, without culture or expansion. The chain couples TRBV19 to TRBJ1-3; D possibly corresponds to TRBD1 (5 bases). The sequencing here drew on PBMCs, taken after nivolumab (anti-PD-1) treatment. The TCR was taken from a person aged 40 to 85 with oral cavity squamous cell carcinoma. CDR3 loop: CASTGDSGNTIYF. The CDR3 DNA reads TGTGCCAGTACGGGGGATTCTGGAAACACCATATATTTT.